Reported below is one T cell receptor beta chain. Its target is not known. The record originates from a study of T cell clones after liver transplantation. Overall study findings and caveats: Graft donor-reactive T cells may have migrated into the graft rather than being deleted.

The CDR3 runs 12 residues. Germline CDR1 and CDR2: SQVTM and ANQGSEA. V was cut by 4 bases and J by 5 bases, with 11 bases left in between. Sequencing used immunoSEQ multiplex PCR; TCRdb keeps in-frame clones, though not all of them. The table includes about 74,000 clones, 80% detected once. The TCR comes from a human donor who received a liver transplant. The chain employs TRBV29-1 and TRBJ1-1; maybe TRBD1 (5 bases). The source was CD4+ T cells from blood, collected before liver transplant. The CDR3 region is CSVGGGSTEAFF. In DNA form, the CDR3 reads TGCAGCGTTGGTGGGGGAAGTACTGAAGCTTTCTTT.